In this sample, the clone carrying this T cell receptor (beta chain) turned up once. One end of the junction varies from germline; a read error may be responsible. The sample comes from a study of blood T cell repertoires in COVID-19. At the level of the study: Samples of COVID-19 (acute and convalescent) were obtained from the United States, Italy and Spain.

Sequenced by immunoSEQ multiplex PCR; TCRdb stores in-frame clones only, minus some. The sample contains around 160,000 clones, more than 90% of which appear only once. The CDR3 runs to 15 residues. Germline V gives CDR1 SGHRS, CDR2 YFSETQ. Specimen: peripheral blood. This clonotype was sampled from a man aged 55-75 years with active or convalescent COVID-19. This chain joins TRBV5-1 and TRBJ1-2; possibly TRBD1 for D (6 bases). In nucleotides, the CDR3 is TGCGCCAGCAACTTGGGGGACATCCGGGGCTATGGCTACACCTTC. Translated, it gives CASNLGDIRGYGYTF.